This passage covers 20 T cell receptor beta chains from one sample sequenced in a study of cytomegalovirus exposure and HLA in healthy donors. Primers: 60 Vbeta forward and 13 Jbeta reverse. Repertoires were generated with immunoSEQ multiplex PCR, while TCRdb's copy carries only in-frame clones and drops some. The repertoire holds just over 60,000 clones, with more than 70% as singletons. Sequencing was carried out using PBMCs. The receptor set was obtained from a man younger than 30 in good health and CMV-seronegative.

This clone was counted a single time. The chain employs TRBV14 and TRBJ1-2; no firm D call. CDR1 SGHDN and CDR2 FVKESK come from the germline V gene. V dropped 4 bases and J dropped 0 bases, with 15 bases sitting between them. This CDR3 comprises 16 residues. The CDR3 DNA follows: TGTGCCAGCAGCCCGTACGGAGGGATCCCTAACTATGGCTACACCTTC. Its protein is CASSPYGGIPNYGYTF.

The rearrangement uses TRBV7-9 and TRBJ1-6; D not certain. Germline V gives CDR1 SEHNR, CDR2 FQNEAQ (reference sequence). CDR3 length equals 15 residues. Trimming pared 6 bases from V and 3 bases from J, leaving 12 bases between. The DNA of the CDR3 is TGTGCCAGCAGTCCCTTACGGGGCTATAATTCACCCCTCCACTTT. It yields the protein CASSPLRGYNSPLHF.

The V gene is TRBV7-6, the J gene TRBJ2-1, with 13 bases aligning to TRBD2. The CDR3 totals 16 residues. Germline trimming cut 1 base from V and 6 bases from J; bases unmatched to any gene: 3. The germline CDR1 and CDR2 sequences are SGHVS and FNYEAQ. CDR3: CASSLDRLAGGNEQFF. The CDR3 DNA reads as TGTGCCAGCAGCTTAGACAGACTAGCGGGGGGCAATGAGCAGTTCTTC.

In this sample, this clone turned up once. The rearrangement links TRBV4-1 to TRBJ1-6, with D hard to call. V was clipped by 4 bases and J by 0 bases, with 19 bases between them. Germline values: CDR1 MGHRA, CDR2 YSYEKL. The CDR3 is 19 amino acids. This CDR3 reads CASSPLTEYHSSYNSPLHF. The CDR3 coding sequence is TGCGCCAGCAGCCCCCTAACGGAGTATCATAGCTCCTATAATTCACCCCTCCACTTT.

The rearrangement links TRBV2 to TRBJ1-2; tentative D call: TRBD1 (5 bases). The CDR3 length is 17 residues. With 7 bases removed from V and 2 bases from J, the gap between germline ends came to 23 bases. Germline CDR1 is SNHLY and CDR2 is FYNNEI. The CDR3, as DNA: TGTGCCAGCAACCCACCAGATGGGGCCCTAGGAAACTATGGCTACACCTTC. Translating it yields CASNPPDGALGNYGYTF.

The chain links TRBV4-1 to TRBJ2-7, with 8 positions matching TRBD2. CDR1 MGHRA and CDR2 YSYEKL come from the germline V gene. V lost 4 bases, J lost 2 bases, and 7 bases stayed unmatched. There are 15 residues in the CDR3. The CDR3 sequence: CASSRPTSGTYEQYF. The DNA for the CDR3 is TGCGCCAGCAGCCGCCCTACTAGCGGAACCTACGAGCAGTACTTC.

The sample holds a few counts of this clone. J is TRBJ1-2 and V is TRBV5-1; 8 bases are shared with TRBD1. Trimming removed 2 bases from V and 5 bases from J; junction bases left unmatched: 5. The CDR3 covers 14 residues. Germline assignment: CDR1 SGHRS and CDR2 YFSETQ. DNA for the CDR3: TGCGCCAGCAGCTTAGGCGGGACAGGTTATGGCTACACCTTC. Its translation is CASSLGGTGYGYTF.

The chain carries TRBV29-1 and TRBJ2-7; 11 bases are a match to TRBD1. Germline values: CDR1 SQVTM, CDR2 ANQGSEA. CDR3 length equals 14 residues. After removal of 4 bases from V and 3 bases from J, the junction contained 5 bases not matched to a gene. The CDR3 DNA is TGCAGCGTTGGTTCGGACAGGGGGCTCTACGAGCAGTACTTC. As protein: CSVGSDRGLYEQYF.

CDR3 bases: TGTGCCAGCAGCGTAGGTCGGGGGGCTAATGAGCAGTTCTTC. It yields the protein CASSVGRGANEQFF. This chain connects TRBV9 to TRBJ2-1; possible D gene TRBD2, 7 bases. Deletions cut 0 bases from V and 7 bases from J, with 11 bases between. The CDR3 spans 14 residues. The V gene's germline CDR1 is SGDLS and CDR2 YYNGEE. Based on the CDR3 plus reference TRBV9 and TRBJ2-1, the full variable domain is DSGVTQTPKHLITATGQRVTLRCSPRSGDLSVYWYQQSLDQGLQFLIQYYNGEERAKGNILERFSAQQFPDLHSELNLSSLELGDSALYFCASSVGRGANEQFFGPGTRLTVL.

The chain joins TRBV30 to TRBJ1-2; D is unclear. Germline loops: CDR1 GTSNPN, CDR2 SVGIG (reference sequence). The CDR3 runs to 14 residues. V dropped 4 bases and J dropped 6 bases, with 18 bases sitting between them. The CDR3 DNA follows: TGTGCCTGGATAGAAGTAGCAGCGGGCGATGGCTACACCTTC. It is translated as CAWIEVAAGDGYTF.

The rearrangement joins TRBV28 to TRBJ2-3; no reliable D call. CDR3 size: 11 residues. CDR1 is MDHEN and CDR2 is SYDVKM in the germline V gene. The V end lost 4 bases, the J end lost 3 bases, and 2 bases lay between the germline ends. The CDR3 sequence is CASSSTDTQYF. In nucleotides, the CDR3 is TGTGCCAGCAGTTCAACAGATACGCAGTATTTT.

The CDR3 nucleotides read TGCGCCAGCAGCTTGGAGGGGGCAGGGGAAAAACTGTTTTTT. Protein: CASSLEGAGEKLFF. The chain couples TRBV5-1 to TRBJ1-4; 7 bases line up with TRBD1. In germline, CDR1 is SGHRS, CDR2 YFSETQ. CDR3 length equals 14 residues. Unmatched junction bases numbered 4, after V lost 0 bases and J lost 8 bases.

V and J are TRBV7-9 and TRBJ1-1; a weak D match, TRBD1 (5 bases). Looked up from germline, CDR1 is SEHNR and CDR2 is FQNEAQ (reference sequence). Deletions cut 5 bases from V and 1 base from J, with 8 bases between. CDR3 length: 13 residues. In DNA, the CDR3 is TGTGCCAGCAGCCCCGGACAGAACACTGAAGCTTTCTTT. It translates to CASSPGQNTEAFF.

The chain links TRBV29-1 to TRBJ2-3, with 8 bases identical to TRBD2. The CDR3 is 15 amino acids. V dropped 7 bases and J dropped 0; count of bases not matched to a gene: 9. Germline values: CDR1 SQVTM, CDR2 ANQGSEA. The CDR3 protein is CSAADGGGSTDTQYF. CDR3 sequence (DNA): TGCAGCGCCGCCGATGGCGGGGGGAGCACAGATACGCAGTATTTT.

The chain has TRBV11-3 and TRBJ2-7; 8 positions match TRBD1. There are 15 residues in the CDR3. Germline CDR1 is SGHNT and CDR2 is YENEEA. The ends lost 3 bases at V and 0 bases at J; junction bases unmatched: 4. The CDR3 coding sequence is TGTGCCAGCAGCTTCGGGCAGGGGGCCTCCTACGAGCAGTACTTC. This sequence encodes CASSFGQGASYEQYF. Looking up the rest from reference TRBV11-3 and TRBJ2-7 gives the full variable domain: EAGVVQSPRYKIIEKKQPVAFWCNPISGHNTLYWYLQNLGQGPELLIRYENEEAVDDSQLPKDRFSAERLKGVDSTLKIQPAELGDSAVYLCASSFGQGASYEQYFGPGTRLTVT.

J is TRBJ2-7 and V is TRBV6-5; D is possibly TRBD1 (5 bases). The germline V gene encodes CDR1 MNHEY and CDR2 SVGAGI. V lost 2 bases and J 0 bases, leaving 11 bases between the germline ends. The CDR3 is 15 residues long. The CDR3 sequence is CASSYGAPSSYEQYF. DNA for the CDR3: TGTGCCAGCAGTTACGGGGCCCCAAGCTCCTACGAGCAGTACTTC.

J is TRBJ1-1 and V is TRBV19; D uncertain. The V gene's germline CDR1 is LNHDA and CDR2 SQIVND (reference sequence). Trimming removed 8 bases at V and 4 bases at J, with 11 bases between. The CDR3 is made up of 12 amino acids. The CDR3 loop is CASRRWATEAFF. The CDR3 DNA is TGTGCCAGTCGACGGTGGGCCACTGAAGCTTTCTTT.

The rearrangement links TRBV2 to TRBJ2-1; D is unresolved. V lost 6 bases to trimming and J lost 10 bases, with 10 bases between them. The CDR3 runs 11 residues. From germline, CDR1 is SNHLY and CDR2 FYNNEI. The CDR3 is CASRYRLEQFF. The CDR3 nucleotides read TGTGCCAGCAGGTATAGACTGGAGCAGTTCTTC.

This chain links TRBV7-3 with TRBJ1-1; weak D call: TRBD1 (6 bases). V was trimmed by 4 bases and J by 5 bases, leaving 8 bases between them. The CDR3 length is 12 residues. The germline V gene has CDR1 SGHTA and CDR2 FQGTGA. CDR3 nucleotide sequence: TGTGCCAGCAGCTGGGGGCGGACTGAAGCTTTCTTT. Amino acid sequence: CASSWGRTEAFF.

The chain is built from TRBV5-1 and TRBJ2-3; 12 bases line up with TRBD2. Losses at the gene ends were 0 bases for V and 0 bases for J; bases not matched to a gene: 5. The CDR3 has 18 amino acids. Germline loops: CDR1 SGHRS, CDR2 YFSETQ. DNA of the CDR3: TGCGCCAGCAGCTTGGGGACTAGCGGGGCCCTTAGCACAGATACGCAGTATTTT. Protein sequence: CASSLGTSGALSTDTQYF.